Sequencing of this T cell receptor beta chain was carried out in a study of blood T cell repertoires in COVID-19 (dated by TCRdb to the early 2020s). Notes on the research overall: Samples covering the acute and convalescent phases of COVID-19 were provided by collaborators in the United States, Italy and Spain. Where available, HLA class I and class II types were taken from metadata supplied by the sample provider and were not determined by assay-based typing. The dataset comprised deeply sampled blood TCRbeta repertoires from subjects exposed to, actively infected with, or recovered from COVID-19. The material from the prospective study consisted of cDNA or gDNA derived from T cells, B-cell-depleted T cells, or PBMCs. A freely available public database, intended as a resource for researchers studying the immune response to SARS-CoV-2, is where the repertoires were released. Samples came from the ongoing ImmuneRACE study (first 160 participants) plus 1,254 subjects from 6 global collaborators. Sample metadata almost always included a de-identified subject ID, COVID-19 status, age in years and sex. Study-wide conclusions, independent of this receptor: How much clinical and demographic metadata was included differed by source and by participant, and the metadata was provided uncurated.

Note on this clone: Which antigen it targets is not known. No base-level quality is on record; no much larger clone is a single base apart.

One collaborating source in Seattle enrolled patients while the patients were actively infected and followed the patients over time throughout the course of disease. Each collaborating institution followed its own protocols to collect whole blood in K2EDTA tubes. For TCRbeta analysis, collaborator samples were shipped as frozen whole blood, as isolated PBMCs, or as DNA extracted from either sample type. V and J lose 2 bases and 7 bases, and a span of 12 bases separates them. Including the terminal cysteine and phenylalanine, the CDR3 comprises 15 residues. Of the read, only the CDR3 DNA is kept; its 45 bases are in frame from base 1. Per the germline V gene, MNHEY is the CDR1 and SVGAGI is the CDR2. The immunoSEQ Assay, a bias-controlled multiplex PCR, was used to amplify TCRbeta CDR3 regions from genomic DNA. The source study handled its data this way. Within the assay, amplification of reference gene primers was used to estimate how many nucleated cells each sample contained. To quantify the absolute abundance of each unique TCRbeta CDR3 rearrangement, sequence reads were collapsed and filtered. For each sample, productive Simpson clonality was calculated as the square root of Simpson's diversity index across productive rearrangements. This immuneACCESS table, as held by TCRdb, lists in-frame sequences with V and J called but not all clones. Of the missing ones, under half trace to an unresolved V gene in checked studies; the others have no known cause. The V and J calls and clone size were taken over from that table, and D and trimming were inferred from the DNA. The sample yields some 300,000 clones; 90% were counted once. Jointly, the top ten make up around 0.98% of the sample.

Sequencing used peripheral blood. The TCR comes from a woman aged 40 to 50 with COVID-19, enrolled during active disease. The sequence links TRBV6-5 to TRBJ1-6; TRBD1 could be the D gene, as 5 bases match. This receptor carries the CDR3 CASSYLNGGNSPLHF. The DNA is as follows: TGTGCCAGCAGTTACCTTAACGGGGGAAATTCACCCCTCCACTTT.